This T cell receptor (beta chain) was identified during a study of cytomegalovirus exposure and HLA in healthy donors. Findings of the study overall: A list of roughly 180 TCR beta chains associated with cytomegalovirus was given.

The donors were part of the validation cohort of roughly 110 subjects. That cohort was separate from the first cohort, which comprised several hundred subjects. In the case of this clone: Its antigen is as yet unknown.

TCRdb's copy holds only in-frame clones and misses some; the assay was immunoSEQ multiplex PCR. The sample includes 60,000 to 65,000 clones, 85% to 95% seen only once; the top ten take approximately 5.4%. The receptor was derived from a woman aged 18-29 years in good health and CMV-seropositive. Sequenced input: PBMCs.

CDR3 protein: CASSPLQGNTEAFF. The CDR3, as DNA: TGTGCCAGTAGCCCTCTACAGGGGAACACTGAAGCTTTCTTT. The chain joins TRBV19 to TRBJ1-1, with D possibly TRBD1 on 6 matching bases. V lost 6 bases and J lost 1, with 12 bases in between. Per germline, CDR1 LNHDA and CDR2 SQIVND (reference sequence). The CDR3 runs 14 residues.